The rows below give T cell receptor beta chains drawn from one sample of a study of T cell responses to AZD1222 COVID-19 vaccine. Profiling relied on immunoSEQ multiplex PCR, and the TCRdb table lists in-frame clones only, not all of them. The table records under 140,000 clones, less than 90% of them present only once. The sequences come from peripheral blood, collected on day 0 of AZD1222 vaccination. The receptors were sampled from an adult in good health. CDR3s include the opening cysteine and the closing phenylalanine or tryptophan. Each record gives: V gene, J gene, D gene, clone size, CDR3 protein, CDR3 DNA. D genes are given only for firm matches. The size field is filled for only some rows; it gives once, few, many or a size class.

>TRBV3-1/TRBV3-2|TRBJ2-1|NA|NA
CASSRTSYKQFF
TGTGCCAGCAGCCGGACATCGTATAAGCAGTTCTTC
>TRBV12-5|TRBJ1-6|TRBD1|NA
CASGYGQGNSPLHF
TGTGCTAGTGGATATGGACAGGGTAATTCACCCCTCCACTTT
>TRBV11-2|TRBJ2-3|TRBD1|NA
CASSFWRQGATDTQYF
TGTGCCAGCAGCTTTTGGAGACAGGGGGCCACAGATACGCAGTATTTT
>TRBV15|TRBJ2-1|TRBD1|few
CATSFFPGQGRNEQFF
TGTGCCACCAGCTTTTTTCCGGGACAGGGGAGAAATGAGCAGTTCTTC
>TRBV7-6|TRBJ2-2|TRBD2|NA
CASSTAGANTGELFF
TGTGCCAGCAGCACAGCGGGAGCGAACACCGGGGAGCTGTTTTTT
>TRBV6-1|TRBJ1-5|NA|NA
CASSDTLQPQHF
TGTGCCAGCAGTGATACTTTGCAGCCCCAGCATTTT
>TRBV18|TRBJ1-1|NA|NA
CASSSSRALEAFF
TGTGCCAGCTCATCCAGTAGGGCGCTGGAAGCTTTCTTT
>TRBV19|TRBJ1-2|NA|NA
CASSAGLSTPGGYTF
TGTGCCAGTAGTGCGGGACTCTCGACGCCGGGTGGCTACACCTTC
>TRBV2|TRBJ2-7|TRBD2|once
CASRTTSAYEQYF
TGTGCCAGCAGGACGACTAGCGCCTACGAGCAGTACTTC
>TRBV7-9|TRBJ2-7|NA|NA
CASSLGTPEQYF
TGTGCCAGCAGCTTAGGGACTCCCGAGCAGTACTTC